This T cell receptor beta chain was sequenced for a study of T cell responses to AZD1222 COVID-19 vaccine. Profiled with immunoSEQ multiplex PCR; TCRdb holds only in-frame clones, not every one. The table records around 61,000 clones, roughly 85% of them present only once. This clone was recorded a few times. With V trimmed by 3 bases and J by 3 bases, 1 base remained unmatched. The CDR3 spans 13 residues. Germline assignment: CDR1 PRHDT and CDR2 FYEKMQ (reference sequence). Sequenced material: peripheral blood, taken on day 0 of AZD1222 vaccination. This receptor was obtained from an adult in good health. This rearrangement joins TRBV13 to TRBJ2-5; TRBD1 matches at 7 bases. As DNA, the CDR3 is TGTGCCAGCAGCTTTGGGACAGAAGAGACCCAGTACTTC. Encoded protein: CASSFGTEETQYF. The whole variable domain, filled in from reference TRBV13 and TRBJ2-5, reads AAGVIQSPRHLIKEKRETATLKCYPIPRHDTVYWYQQGPGQDPQFLISFYEKMQSDKGSIPDRFSAQQFSDYHSELNMSSLELGDSALYFCASSFGTEETQYFGPGTRLLVL.